This T cell receptor (beta chain) comes out of a study of technical replicates of blood from a handful of donors. Libraries were prepared by immunoSEQ multiplex PCR; TCRdb keeps only in-frame clonotypes and omits some of them. The table has tens of thousands of clones, 90% to 95% seen once. CDR3 length equals 16 residues. Germline values: CDR1 SGHRS, CDR2 YFSETQ. V was clipped by 0 bases and J by 2 bases, with 14 bases between them. This sequence was found in a human donor in good health. The J gene is TRBJ2-5, the V gene TRBV5-1; possible D gene TRBD2, 5 bases. Sequencing was done on a sample of T cells isolated from PBMCs. CDR3 loop: CASSLGRGFPQETQYF. The CDR3 coding sequence is TGCGCCAGCAGCTTGGGGAGAGGGTTCCCTCAAGAGACCCAGTACTTC. The full variable domain, in which reference TRBV5-1 and TRBJ2-5 provide the parts outside the CDR3, is KAGVTQTPRYLIKTRGQQVTLSCSPISGHRSVSWYQQTPGQGLQFLFEYFSETQRNKGNFPGRFSGRQFSNSRSEMNVSTLELGDSALYLCASSLGRGFPQETQYFGPGTRLLVL.